This T cell receptor (beta chain) was captured in a study of OX40 agonist ivuxolimab in advanced cancers. The study in broad terms: Ivuxolimab was a fully human IgG2 agonistic monoclonal antibody targeting the costimulatory receptor OX40 (CD134). Intravenous ivuxolimab was administered to patients every 2 weeks at six dose levels: 0.01, 0.1, 0.3, 1.5, 3 and 10 mg/kg. The point of sequencing TCRbeta in the periphery was to test whether ivuxolimab changed TCR sequence diversity and drove clonal T-cell expansion. Partial responses were achieved by three dose-escalation patients, of whom one had hepatocellular carcinoma and two had cutaneous melanoma. Of the approximately 53 patients in dose escalation, about 20 had hepatocellular carcinoma, roughly 15 had melanoma, 9 had renal cell carcinoma and 9 had head and neck cancer. In the dose-escalation cohort, around 80% of patients were male, and the mean age was 60 years with a range of roughly 23 to 79. Patients were allowed to have had prior anti-PD-1, anti-PD-L1 or anti-CTLA-4 therapy, and 40% to 45% of the dose-escalation patients had been treated with checkpoint inhibitors. The monotherapy dose-escalation portion (N of about 47 patients) of the phase I ivuxolimab trial is reported in the paper.

The trial excluded patients who had a history of autoimmune disease or who were on systemic immunosuppression. Peripheral blood for TCR sequencing was collected from all dose cohorts at baseline, on cycle 4 day 1, and on cycle 7 day 1. Samples came from an open-label, multicenter, first-in-human phase I dose-escalation trial of ivuxolimab. Adults with locally advanced or metastatic melanoma, renal cell, hepatocellular, or head and neck squamous cell carcinoma were enrolled in the trial. Before TCR sequencing, CD4+ T cells and CD8+ T cells were sorted from peripheral blood as separate populations. Genomic DNA was extracted from sorted cells for sequencing of the TCRbeta CDR3 region. The immunoSEQ Assay was used to sequence the TCRbeta CDR3 regions. Drawn from immuneACCESS, this table holds only the in-frame rearrangements with V and J called that TCRdb kept. Clones are partly lost; checked studies trace under half to an unresolved V gene and leave the rest unexplained. This sample is represented by some 100,000 clones; roughly 80% of them were singletons. The ten biggest clones cover approximately 1.2% of the sample.

The study at large found these results: After ivuxolimab, expanded clones were on average more numerous among CD8+ T cells than among CD4+ T cells. Which antigens the clonally expanded peripheral T cells were specific for was not determined. Clonal expansion of both CD4+ and CD8+ blood T cells was observed from baseline to week 6 at doses 0.1 to 3.0 mg/kg. Low levels of normalized T-cell clonal expansion were also seen in some patients who did not respond. Partial responders in the 0.1-3.0 mg/kg groups had among the lowest normalized peripheral clonal expansion, especially among CD8+ T cells.

As concerns this clone: The antigen this receptor binds is unknown. Base qualities were left out, and no much larger clone turns up one base away.

This TCR derives from an adult with an advanced solid tumor such as melanoma, head and neck, liver or kidney cancer. Sample: CD4+ or CD8+ T cells sorted from blood, taken in a trial of the OX40 agonist ivuxolimab.

The CDR3 region reads CASSQEVLADYEKLFF. The bases are TGTGCCAGCAGCCAAGAAGTTCTGGCTGATTATGAAAAACTGTTTTTT. The V and J genes are TRBV14 and TRBJ1-4, with the D gene too uncertain to name. A distance of 14 bases separates the germline ends of V and J, which lose 0 bases and 6 bases respectively. CDR3 length: 16 amino acids, cysteine to phenylalanine. Only the CDR3 DNA stays, 48 bases, in frame from base 1. For CDR1 and CDR2, the germline V gene lists SGHDN and FVKESK.